Sequencing of this TCR beta chain was carried out in a study of cytomegalovirus exposure and HLA in healthy donors. PCR involved 60 Vbeta and 13 Jbeta primers. Method: immunoSEQ multiplex PCR; TCRdb's copy keeps in-frame clones and lacks some. Of some 150,000 clones listed, roughly 80% were seen once; the top ten hold around 6.7%. The CDR3 has 14 amino acids. CDR1 and CDR2 (germline): SEHNR, FQNEAQ (reference sequence). Trimming took 4 bases from V and 7 from J; bases not matched to a gene: 8. With regard to this clone: What it binds is not known.

General study findings and limits: V- and J-gene trimming of TCR beta was linked (in a later analysis) to a missense DCLRE1C variant. A later analysis reportedly identified an Asian-associated ancestry cluster as carrying fewer N-insertions than the 666-donor mean. Most of the TCR beta V segments (in an earlier analysis) were productive either about 90% or about 30% of the time. When a later analysis compared HLA-associated TCR beta chains with equally common others, the HLA-associated chains turned out to be more clonally expanded and to have lower generation probabilities.

The gene calls are TRBV7-9 and TRBJ1-1, with TRBD1 matching over 8 bases. The origin of this receptor is a woman in her twenties or thirties in good health and CMV-seropositive. Sample: PBMCs. Here the CDR3 DNA reads TGTGCCAGCAGCTCCCAGACAGGGGAAGGTGAAGCTTTCTTT. This translates into CASSSQTGEGEAFF. The entire variable domain, with the rest obtained from reference TRBV7-9 and TRBJ1-1, is as follows: DTGVSQNPRHKITKRGQNVTFRCDPISEHNRLYWYRQTLGQGPEFLTYFQNEAQLEKSRLLSDRFSAERPKGSFSTLEIQRTEQGDSAMYLCASSSQTGEGEAFFGQGTRLTVV.